These 18 T cell receptor beta chains came from one sample sequenced in a study of T cells in localized non-small cell lung cancer. Data came from immunoSEQ multiplex PCR; TCRdb stores just in-frame clones and leaves some out. Here the sample spans around 83,000 clones, 80% being singletons. The material sequenced was PBMCs, taken before any cancer treatment. These receptors all stem from a man between 40 and 69 years old with stage II squamous cell lung carcinoma.

V and J are TRBV6-5 and TRBJ2-1; D uncertain. The CDR3 is 13 amino acids. Germline CDR1 MNHEY, CDR2 SVGAGI. V lost 3 bases to trimming and J lost 12 bases, with 15 bases between them. The CDR3 nucleotides are TGTGCCAGCAGTTATATGACCGGTAGTGCGCAGTTCTTC. This encodes CASSYMTGSAQFF.

The rearrangement uses TRBV5-1 and TRBJ2-3; D ambiguous. The germline V gene encodes CDR1 SGHRS and CDR2 YFSETQ. This CDR3 has 15 residues. The V end was cut by 7 bases, the J end by 0 bases, with 15 bases between. The CDR3 sequence: CASQRGRTSTDTQYF. CDR3 DNA: TGCGCCAGCCAACGCGGCAGAACTAGCACAGATACGCAGTATTTT.

This rearrangement joins TRBV4-1 to TRBJ2-3, with 7 bases fitting TRBD2. The germline V gene encodes CDR1 MGHRA and CDR2 YSYEKL. This CDR3 is built from 18 residues. J was trimmed by 3 bases and V by 0 bases; bases with no gene match: 12. For the CDR3, the DNA is TGCGCCAGCAGCCAAGATCGGGCGACGGGGGGAGGGACAGATACGCAGTATTTT. Translated, it gives CASSQDRATGGGTDTQYF.

This clone turned up a few times. The chain carries TRBV5-1 and TRBJ2-7; possibly TRBD1 for D (5 bases). From germline, CDR1 is SGHRS and CDR2 YFSETQ. V was shortened by 4 bases and J by 0 bases, with 14 bases between the two germline ends. The length of the CDR3 is 15 residues. CDR3 amino acids: CASSILDTSSYEQYF. For the CDR3, the DNA is TGCGCCAGCAGCATATTGGACACCAGCTCCTACGAGCAGTACTTC. Full variable domain (outside the CDR3, taken from reference TRBV5-1 and TRBJ2-7): KAGVTQTPRYLIKTRGQQVTLSCSPISGHRSVSWYQQTPGQGLQFLFEYFSETQRNKGNFPGRFSGRQFSNSRSEMNVSTLELGDSALYLCASSILDTSSYEQYFGPGTRLTVT.

The chain has TRBV6-1 and TRBJ2-7, with 8 nucleotides matching TRBD1. CDR3 length: 15 amino acids. V shed 4 bases, J shed 4 bases, and the junction held 9 bases outside the gene matches. Germline CDR1 is MNHNS and CDR2 is SASEGT. CDR3 sequence: CASSARQGIMYEQYF. For the CDR3, the DNA is TGTGCCAGCAGTGCTAGACAGGGGATTATGTACGAGCAGTACTTC.

The chain carries TRBV30 and TRBJ1-2; the D is unclear. Trimming cost V 3 bases and J 8 bases, with 10 bases left between them. From germline, CDR1 is GTSNPN and CDR2 SVGIG (reference sequence). The CDR3 spans 11 residues. CDR3 DNA sequence: TGTGCCTGGAGCTGGAGCCAAGGCTACACCTTC. This sequence encodes CAWSWSQGYTF.

This clone was seen once. The chain links TRBV7-2 to TRBJ2-1, with a weak D call TRBD1 (5 bases). Germline CDR1 SGHTA, CDR2 FQGNSA. V gave up 2 bases and J gave up 0 bases, with 8 bases separating them. The CDR3 is made up of 15 amino acids. CDR3 sequence reads: CASSLRGDSYNEQFF. CDR3 coding DNA: TGTGCCAGCAGCTTAAGGGGCGACTCCTACAATGAGCAGTTCTTC.

The chain is built from TRBV15 and TRBJ2-7; tentative D call: TRBD1 (5 bases). Trimming took off 0 bases at V and 3 bases at J, with 12 bases between the two ends. Germline V gene sequence: CDR1 LNHNV, CDR2 YYDKDF (reference sequence). This CDR3 is 15 amino acids long. CDR3 DNA: TGTGCCACCAGCAGAGATAGCCCAGGGATCTACGAGCAGTACTTC. Protein: CATSRDSPGIYEQYF.

This chain joins TRBV4-2 and TRBJ1-6, with unresolved D. The V and J ends lost 1 base and 5 bases respectively, with 12 bases between them. The CDR3 is 16 amino acids. Germline V gene lookup returns CDR1 LGHNA and CDR2 YNFKEQ. CDR3 in DNA: TGTGCCAGCAGCCAAGCAGGAGGGCCCGATAATTCACCCCTCCACTTT. This encodes CASSQAGGPDNSPLHF.

The chain recombines TRBV5-6 with TRBJ2-1; D gene uncertain. CDR1 and CDR2 from the germline V gene are SGHDT and YYEEEE. The CDR3 length is 14 residues. V lost 1 base, J lost 6 bases, and 11 bases lay in between. As DNA, the CDR3 is TGTGCCAGCAGCTTGTTTCAGCCCTCCAATGAGCAGTTCTTC. Amino acids: CASSLFQPSNEQFF. The full variable domain, rest sourced from reference TRBV5-6 and TRBJ2-1, is DAGVTQSPTHLIKTRGQQVTLRCSPKSGHDTVSWYQQALGQGPQFIFQYYEEEERQRGNFPDRFSGHQFPNYSSELNVNALLLGDSALYLCASSLFQPSNEQFFGPGTRLTVL.

J is TRBJ1-1 and V is TRBV6-5, with a possible D match to TRBD1 (5 bases). The CDR3 has 15 residues. Germline CDR1 reads MNHEY; CDR2 reads SVGAGI. V was pared by 2 bases and J by 2 bases, with 12 bases between. CDR3: CASSYNSWGNTEAFF. CDR3 nucleotide sequence: TGTGCCAGCAGTTACAACAGCTGGGGCAACACTGAAGCTTTCTTT.

This rearrangement joins TRBV6-6 to TRBJ1-3; tentative D call: TRBD1 (6 bases). The CDR3 is 14 residues long. The V gene's germline CDR1 is MNHNY and CDR2 SVGAGI (reference sequence). Deletions cut 6 bases from V and 0 bases from J, with 9 bases between. DNA for the CDR3: TGTGCCAGCAGCCTGACAGGCTCTGGAAACACCATATATTTT. It yields the protein CASSLTGSGNTIYF.

The chain links TRBV18 to TRBJ2-2, with D uncertain. CDR3 length equals 13 residues. Between the trimmed V and J ends, which lost 4 bases and 1 base, there was a span of 4 bases. Germline CDR1 and CDR2: KGHSH and LQKENI. In DNA form, the CDR3 reads TGTGCCAGCTCACTCGGGAACACCGGGGAGCTGTTTTTT. It yields the protein CASSLGNTGELFF.

The chain links TRBV19 to TRBJ1-5, with 7 bases identical to TRBD1. The CDR3 has 17 residues. The ends lost 3 bases at V and 2 bases at J; junction bases unmatched: 10. The germline gives CDR1 LNHDA, CDR2 SQIVND (reference sequence). CDR3 protein: CASSILWTGSGNQPQHF. In DNA, the CDR3 is TGTGCCAGTAGTATCCTCTGGACAGGTTCGGGCAATCAGCCCCAGCATTTT.

This clone was observed a handful of times. The chain couples TRBV7-8 to TRBJ1-5, with 7 bases identical to TRBD1. Trimming at V came to 2 bases and at J to 7 bases, leaving 5 bases not matched to a gene. The CDR3 spans 14 residues. From germline, CDR1 is SGHVS and CDR2 FQNEAQ. The CDR3 is CASSLYPGQQPQHF. In nucleotides, the CDR3 is TGTGCCAGCAGCTTATATCCGGGACAGCAGCCCCAGCATTTT.

The chain is built from TRBV6-5 and TRBJ2-3; D is ambiguous. Trimming pared 6 bases from V and 2 bases from J, leaving 15 bases between. The germline gives CDR1 MNHEY, CDR2 SVGAGI. This CDR3 contains 15 residues. This CDR3 is CASSWGGDNTDTQYF. The CDR3, as DNA: TGTGCCAGCAGCTGGGGTGGGGATAACACAGATACGCAGTATTTT.

The chain couples TRBV11-2 to TRBJ2-5, with D perhaps matching TRBD2 (6 bases). Germline lookup yields CDR1 SGHAT and CDR2 FQNNGV. The V gene lost 4 bases and the J gene lost 5 bases, with 20 bases spanning the gap. The CDR3 runs 16 residues. The CDR3 here is CASSSIRGGMQETQYF. In nucleotides, the CDR3 is TGTGCCAGCAGCTCCATCCGCGGCGGGATGCAGGAGACCCAGTACTTC.

This chain links TRBV27 with TRBJ1-5; possible D gene TRBD1, 5 bases. The CDR3 spans 13 residues. Germline-derived CDR1 and CDR2 are MNHEY and SMNVEV (reference sequence). Trimming took off 7 bases at V and 7 bases at J, with 14 bases between the two ends. CDR3 DNA: TGTGCCAGCACCTGGGGGGTCGGACAGCCCCAGCATTTT. Translated, it gives CASTWGVGQPQHF.